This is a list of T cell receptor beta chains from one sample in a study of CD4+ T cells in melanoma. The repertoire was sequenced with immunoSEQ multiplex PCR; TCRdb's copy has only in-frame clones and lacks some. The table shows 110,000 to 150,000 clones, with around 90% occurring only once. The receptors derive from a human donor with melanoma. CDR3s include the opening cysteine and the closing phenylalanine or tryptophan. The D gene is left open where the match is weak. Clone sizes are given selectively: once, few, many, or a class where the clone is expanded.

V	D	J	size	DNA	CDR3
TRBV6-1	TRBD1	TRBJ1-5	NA	TGTGCCAGCAGTGGACAGGGGGCCTTAGAGCCCCAGCATTTT	CASSGQGALEPQHF
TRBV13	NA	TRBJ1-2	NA	TGTGCCAGCAGCCCAACCCCGGGACCCGCTAACTATGGCTACACCTTC	CASSPTPGPANYGYTF
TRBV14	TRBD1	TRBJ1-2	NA	TGTGCCAGCAGCCAAGGGACAGGCTATGGCTACACCTTC	CASSQGTGYGYTF
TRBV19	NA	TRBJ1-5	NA	TGTGCCACCAAAGGGAGACCGAATCAGCCCCAGCATTTT	CATKGRPNQPQHF
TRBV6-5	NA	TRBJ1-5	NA	TGTGCCAGCGGGGAGGGAGGCAATCAGCCCCAGCATTTT	CASGEGGNQPQHF
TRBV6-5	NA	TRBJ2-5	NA	TGTGCCAGCAGTTACTCTCGGACTACGAAAGAGACCCAGTACTTC	CASSYSRTTKETQYF
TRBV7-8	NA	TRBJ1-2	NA	TGTGCCAGCAGCTTGGGACCGTCCTTTGGCTATGGCTACACCTTC	CASSLGPSFGYGYTF
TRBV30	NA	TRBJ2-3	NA	TGTGCCTGGAGTGGCGACCTTCTAGCGACAGATACGCAGTATTTT	CAWSGDLLATDTQYF
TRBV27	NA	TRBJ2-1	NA	TGTGCCAGCAGTCCCCAAGGTTGGAGTGAGCAGTTCTTC	CASSPQGWSEQFF
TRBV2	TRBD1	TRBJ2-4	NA	TGTGCCAGCAGCCAGTATCAGGGGGTAGGGAACATTCAGTACTTC	CASSQYQGVGNIQYF
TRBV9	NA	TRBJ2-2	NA	TGTGCCAGCTCCACCGGGACCGTAACCGGGGAGCTGTTTTTT	CASSTGTVTGELFF
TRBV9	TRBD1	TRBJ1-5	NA	TGTGCCAGCAGCGTAGATGGGACAGGGGGACGCAATCAGCCCCAGCATTTT	CASSVDGTGGRNQPQHF
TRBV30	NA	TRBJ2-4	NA	TGTGCCTGGAGTGTATCAGGAAGAAACATTCAGTACTTC	CAWSVSGRNIQYF
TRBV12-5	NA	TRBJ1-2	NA	TGTGCTAGTGGTCAGGAGACCGGGGCCTATGGCTACACCTTC	CASGQETGAYGYTF
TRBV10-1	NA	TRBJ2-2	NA	TGCGCCAGCAGTCCCTGGGTGGGAGCGAACACCGGGGAGCTGTTTTTT	CASSPWVGANTGELFF
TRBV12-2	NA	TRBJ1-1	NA	TGTGCAAGTCGCTTACACAGGGCGTGGGGCACTGAAGCTTTCTTT	CASRLHRAWGTEAFF
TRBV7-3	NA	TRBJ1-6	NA	TGTGCCAGCAGCGTAAACAGGGATTCACCCCTCCACTTT	CASSVNRDSPLHF
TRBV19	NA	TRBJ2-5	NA	TGTGCCAGTAGTGAGGGCGCGGAAGAGACCCAGTACTTC	CASSEGAEETQYF
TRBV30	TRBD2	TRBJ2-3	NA	TGTGCCTGGAGTACGGGGGGGCAAGATACGCAGTATTTT	CAWSTGGQDTQYF
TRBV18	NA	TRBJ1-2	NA	TGTGCCAGCTCACGCGGCCCCCCTGGCTACACCTTC	CASSRGPPGYTF
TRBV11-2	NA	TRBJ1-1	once	TGTGCCAGCAGAGCACGTAACCTGAACACTGAAGCTTTCTTT	CASRARNLNTEAFF
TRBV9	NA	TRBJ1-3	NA	TGTGCCAGCAGCGTAGAGGGGAGTTCTGGAAACACCATATATTTT	CASSVEGSSGNTIYF
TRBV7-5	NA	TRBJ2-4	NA	TGTGCCCAACCCCGAGCCAAAAACATTCAGTACTTC	CAQPRAKNIQYF
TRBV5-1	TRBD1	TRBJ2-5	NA	TGCGCCAGCAGCTTGACAGGGGTCGGAGAGACCCAGTACTTC	CASSLTGVGETQYF
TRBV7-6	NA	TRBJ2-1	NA	TGTGCCAGCAGCTTAGCTGGCGTTGAGCAGTTCTTC	CASSLAGVEQFF
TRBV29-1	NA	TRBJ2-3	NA	TGCAGCGTAGCAGGGGCAGATACGCAGTATTTT	CSVAGADTQYF
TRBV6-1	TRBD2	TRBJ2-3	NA	TGTGCCAGGAGCGGGGGGCATGGAGATACGCAGTATTTT	CARSGGHGDTQYF
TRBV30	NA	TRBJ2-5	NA	TGTGCCTACCGCGGGGACCAAGAGACCCAGTACTTC	CAYRGDQETQYF
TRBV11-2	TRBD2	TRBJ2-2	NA	TGTGCCAGCAGCTTCACGGGACTAGCGGGGGGAGGGACCGGGGAGCTGTTTTTT	CASSFTGLAGGGTGELFF
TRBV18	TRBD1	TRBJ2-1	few	TGTGCCAGCTCACCCCGACAGGGGGCCAACAATGAGCAGTTCTTC	CASSPRQGANNEQFF
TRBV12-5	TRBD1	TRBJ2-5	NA	TGTGCTAGTGCTCGAGAGGGGGCCCTAGAGACCCAGTACTTC	CASAREGALETQYF
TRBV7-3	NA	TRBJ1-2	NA	TGTGCCAGGAAAGTTTACGGGACACCCTATGGCTACACCTTC	CARKVYGTPYGYTF
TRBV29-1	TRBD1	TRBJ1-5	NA	TGCAGCGCAGCAGAGACAGGGCGGTCGCCCCAGCATTTT	CSAAETGRSPQHF
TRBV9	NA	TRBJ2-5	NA	TGTGCCAGCAGCGTAGTTCCGGATGGAGAGACCCAGTACTTC	CASSVVPDGETQYF
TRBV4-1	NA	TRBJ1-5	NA	TGCGCCAGCAGTCCGACGGGAGGAGATCAGCCCCAGCATTTT	CASSPTGGDQPQHF
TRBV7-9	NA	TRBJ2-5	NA	TGTGCCAGCAGCTCCCCTAATTGGGGAGAACAAGAGACCCAGTACTTC	CASSSPNWGEQETQYF
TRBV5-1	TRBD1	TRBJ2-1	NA	TGCGCCAGCAGCGCCGGGACAGGGGGCGCGTACAGAGATTACAATGAGCAGTTCTTC	CASSAGTGGAYRDYNEQFF
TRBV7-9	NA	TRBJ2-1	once	TGTGCCAGCAGCTTTTACCCGGGTGAGCAGTTCTTC	CASSFYPGEQFF
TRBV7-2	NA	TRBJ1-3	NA	TGTGCCAGCAGCTTCACCGGGACAAGTGGAAACACCATATATTTT	CASSFTGTSGNTIYF
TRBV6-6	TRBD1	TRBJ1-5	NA	TGTGCCAGCAGTTATAGGACAGGGGACCAGCCCCAGCATTTT	CASSYRTGDQPQHF
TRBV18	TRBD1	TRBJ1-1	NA	TGTGCCAGCTCACAGGACAGGGCGAACACTGAAGCTTTCTTT	CASSQDRANTEAFF
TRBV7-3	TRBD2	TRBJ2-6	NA	TGTGCCAGCAGAAGTCTTAGCGGGGGGTACTCTGGGGCCAACGTCCTGACTTTC	CASRSLSGGYSGANVLTF
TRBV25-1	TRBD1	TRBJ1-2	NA	TGTGCCAGCAGTGACGGGACAGGCGGGGGTTATGGCTACACCTTC	CASSDGTGGGYGYTF
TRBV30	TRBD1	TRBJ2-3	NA	TGTGCCTGGAAGGTTGGACAGGCGGCTAGCACAGATACGCAGTATTTT	CAWKVGQAASTDTQYF
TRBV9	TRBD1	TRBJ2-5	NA	TGTGCCAGCAGCGAACAGGGGTCGGAGACCCAGTACTTC	CASSEQGSETQYF
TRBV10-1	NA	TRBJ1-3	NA	TGCGCCAGCATCGGCGGGAACGGAAACACCATATATTTT	CASIGGNGNTIYF
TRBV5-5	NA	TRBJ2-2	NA	TGTGCCAGCAGCTTGGTCACCGTCACCGGGGAGCTGTTTTTT	CASSLVTVTGELFF
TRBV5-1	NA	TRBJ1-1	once	TGCGCCAGCAGCACTATATCTATGAACACTGAAGCTTTCTTT	CASSTISMNTEAFF
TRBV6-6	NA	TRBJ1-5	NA	TGTGCCAGCAGAACGGGGCAGCATAATCAGCCCCAGCATTTT	CASRTGQHNQPQHF
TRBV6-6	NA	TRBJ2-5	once	TGTGCCAGCGTCCGCCCCGGGGGTCAAGAGACCCAGTACTTC	CASVRPGGQETQYF
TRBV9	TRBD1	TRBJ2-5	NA	TGTGCCAGCAGCTTAAGACAGGGGTTTCAAGAGACCCAGTACTTC	CASSLRQGFQETQYF
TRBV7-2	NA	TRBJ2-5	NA	TGTGCCAGCAGCTTAGCGGGGGTTCCCCAAGAGACCCAGTACTTC	CASSLAGVPQETQYF
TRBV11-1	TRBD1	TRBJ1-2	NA	TGTGCCAGCAGCGCAAACAGGGGATTGGGCTATGGCTACACCTTC	CASSANRGLGYGYTF
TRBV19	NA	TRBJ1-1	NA	TGTGCCAGTAGTAATGGGCCTAGAATGGACACTGAAGCTTTCTTT	CASSNGPRMDTEAFF
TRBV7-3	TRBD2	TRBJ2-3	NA	TGTGCCAGCAGCCAGACTAGCGGGGCTGGCACAGATACGCAGTATTTT	CASSQTSGAGTDTQYF
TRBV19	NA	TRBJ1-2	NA	TGTGCCAGTAGTATCCTTGTACAGGGCTATGGCTACACCTTC	CASSILVQGYGYTF
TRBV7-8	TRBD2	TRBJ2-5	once	TGTGCCAGCAGCCCAAATAGCGGGGGGGCCTCAGAGACCCAGTACTTC	CASSPNSGGASETQYF